A single TCR beta chain is shown here with its context. The sample belongs to a study of blood T cell repertoires in COVID-19. Study details: Samples came from the United States, Italy and Spain, spanning acute and convalescent COVID-19. T cells, B-cell-depleted T cells, or PBMCs provided the cDNA or gDNA that served as material.

The CDR3 contains 14 residues. V gave up 4 bases and J gave up 9 bases, with 17 bases separating them. CDR1 SGHDT and CDR2 YYEEEE come from the germline V gene. In the authors' workflow: Estimation of nucleated cell counts was performed using reference gene primer amplification. Libraries were prepared by immunoSEQ multiplex PCR; TCRdb keeps only in-frame clonotypes and omits some of them. V, J and clone size are those of that table, while D and trimming were read from the DNA. Among over 400,000 clones, roughly 85% were seen once, and the ten largest hold 1.4%. The chain joins TRBV5-6 to TRBJ2-1; D gene ambiguous. The sequence came from a woman in her twenties or thirties with active or convalescent COVID-19. Material: peripheral blood. This CDR3 is CASSRRVERGEQFF. The CDR3 region has the DNA TGTGCCAGCAGCCGACGGGTCGAGCGCGGTGAGCAGTTCTTC.